This T cell receptor beta chain stems from a study of CD8+CD57+ T cells in acquired aplastic anemia. Background on the study: Sorted CD4+ and CD8+ cells yielded about 3 ug of DNA on average. Findings of the study overall: Between the patient and control groups, CD8+ Simpson's diversity did not differ significantly.

This CDR3 has 16 residues. Germline loops: CDR1 SGHVS, CDR2 FNYEAQ. The V gene end was trimmed by 1 base and the J gene end by 1 base; junction bases not matched to a gene: 4. This clonotype was detected ten times or more. The antigen is unknown. CD8+CD57+ cell expansion had been shown by flow cytometry in patients chosen for sequencing. Both TCR beta VDJ combination and CDR3 sequence profiling were carried out. Genomic DNA was the template for this profiling. TCRdb passed the reads through MiXCR, listing each CDR3 protein once. The table records some 150,000 distinct CDR3 sequences, 45% to 55% of them present only once.

This clonotype was obtained from a human donor with aplastic anemia. This chain uses TRBV7-6 with TRBJ2-1; the match to TRBD1 covers 7 bases. The sample was sorted CD4+, CD8+, or CD8+CD57+ T cells (not recorded which) from PBMCs. DNA of the CDR3: TGTGCCAGCAGCTTAGGTACAGGGGAGTCCTACAATGAGCAGTTCTTC. Translation: CASSLGTGESYNEQFF.